One and the same sample provided the 25 T cell receptor beta chains below, sequenced in a study of T cell responses to AZD1222 COVID-19 vaccine. Profiled with immunoSEQ multiplex PCR; TCRdb holds only in-frame clones, not every one. The sample includes more than 95,000 clones, approximately 92% seen only once; the top ten take 1.1%. The sequencing used peripheral blood, collected on day 0 of AZD1222 vaccination. The receptors come from an adult in good health.

V usage is TRBV6-5 and J usage is TRBJ2-7, with TRBD2 identical over 8 bases. V was pared by 5 bases and J by 4 bases, with 10 bases of the junction left unmatched. The CDR3 length is 15 residues. The germline V gene has CDR1 MNHEY and CDR2 SVGAGI. The CDR3 reads CASSQVGLGPYEQYF. CDR3 nucleotides: TGTGCCAGCAGTCAGGTGGGACTAGGCCCTTACGAGCAGTACTTC.

This chain uses TRBV5-6 with TRBJ2-2; D unresolved. Germline CDR1 and CDR2: SGHDT and YYEEEE. V lost 0 bases, J lost 3 bases, and 9 bases lay in between. This CDR3 has 15 residues. DNA of the CDR3: TGTGCCAGCAGCTTGGGGCAGGTTCACACCGGGGAGCTGTTTTTT. Its translation is CASSLGQVHTGELFF.

This chain joins TRBV2 and TRBJ1-1; TRBD1 might be the D (5 bases). CDR1 is SNHLY and CDR2 is FYNNEI in the germline V gene. V gave up 5 bases and J gave up 11 bases, with 15 bases separating them. The CDR3 length is 12 residues. DNA for the CDR3: TGTGCCAGCAGTAGGGGCGGGACTGGGGCTTTCTTT. Protein sequence: CASSRGGTGAFF.

This chain uses TRBV7-9 with TRBJ1-4; D gene uncertain. This CDR3 has 14 residues. V was shortened by 0 bases and J by 6 bases, with 8 bases between the two germline ends. Germline V gene lookup returns CDR1 SEHNR and CDR2 FQNEAQ (reference sequence). CDR3 nucleotides: TGTGCCAGCAGCTTAGCGAGGGCAGATGAAAAACTGTTTTTT. This codes for CASSLARADEKLFF.

The V call is TRBV10-3, the J call TRBJ1-1, with D tentatively TRBD1 (5 bases). The CDR3 covers 12 residues. The germline V gene encodes CDR1 ENHRY and CDR2 SYGVKD. The V end was cut by 0 bases, the J end by 7 bases, with 6 bases between. The CDR3 loop reads CAISESRGEAFF. CDR3 nucleotides: TGTGCCATCAGTGAGTCGAGGGGTGAAGCTTTCTTT.

This clone was detected once. The V gene is TRBV27, the J gene TRBJ2-7, with a possible D match to TRBD1 (5 bases). The germline V gene has CDR1 MNHEY and CDR2 SMNVEV (reference sequence). V lost 3 bases and J 0 bases, leaving 12 bases between the germline ends. The CDR3 extends over 15 amino acids. CDR3 residues: CASSFEGQASYEQYF. The DNA for the CDR3 is TGTGCCAGCAGTTTTGAAGGACAAGCCTCCTACGAGCAGTACTTC.

The chain recombines TRBV7-3 with TRBJ2-5; D is uncertain. Per the germline V gene, CDR1 is SGHTA and CDR2 is FQGTGA. Trimming removed 5 bases at V and 5 bases at J, with 15 bases between. This CDR3 has 14 amino acids. The CDR3 region has the DNA TGTGCCAGCAGCCAAAACGCTGGGTGGGAGACCCAGTACTTC. Its translation is CASSQNAGWETQYF.

The chain links TRBV27 to TRBJ1-4, with D perhaps TRBD1 (5 bases). Trimming left V 2 bases short and J 2 bases short, with 9 bases between. The CDR3 runs 15 residues. From germline, CDR1 is MNHEY and CDR2 SMNVEV (reference sequence). The CDR3 here is CASSLGGHTNEKLFF. CDR3 nucleotides: TGTGCCAGCAGTTTAGGAGGACATACTAATGAAAAACTGTTTTTT.

The chain combines TRBV28 with TRBJ2-5, with 10 bases fitting TRBD2. CDR3 length: 19 residues. Trimming at V came to 5 bases and at J to 4 bases, leaving 19 bases not matched to a gene. The germline CDR1 and CDR2 sequences are MDHEN and SYDVKM. The DNA of the CDR3 is TGTGCCAGCAGTCATGTGCGTAGCGGGAGGCCGACGCAGAGAGAGACCCAGTACTTC. Its translation is CASSHVRSGRPTQRETQYF. Variable domain in full (rest from reference TRBV28 and TRBJ2-5): DVKVTQSSRYLVKRTGEKVFLECVQDMDHENMFWYRQDPGLGLRLIYFSYDVKMKEKGDIPEGYSVSREKKERFSLILESASTNQTSMYLCASSHVRSGRPTQRETQYFGPGTRLLVL.

This sequence joins TRBV5-1 and TRBJ2-5, with TRBD1 identical over 8 bases. V dropped 4 bases and J dropped 2; count of bases not matched to a gene: 1. The CDR3 runs 13 residues. CDR1 is SGHRS and CDR2 is YFSETQ in the germline V gene. The chain's CDR3 is CASSRQGQETQYF. The CDR3 DNA reads as TGCGCCAGCAGCCGACAGGGGCAAGAGACCCAGTACTTC.

J is TRBJ1-6 and V is TRBV2; D possibly corresponds to TRBD1 (5 bases). V lost 2 bases to trimming and J lost 4 bases, with 9 bases between them. The CDR3 loop spans 15 amino acids. From germline, CDR1 is SNHLY and CDR2 FYNNEI. The CDR3 coding sequence is TGTGCCAGCAGTGAACAGGACAAATATAATTCACCCCTCCACTTT. Protein product: CASSEQDKYNSPLHF.

The rearrangement uses TRBV9 and TRBJ2-3; possibly TRBD2 for D (6 bases). V lost 0 bases and J lost 4, with 9 bases in between. Germline CDR1 reads SGDLS; CDR2 reads YYNGEE. There are 14 residues in the CDR3. The CDR3 spells CASSVGGTPDTQYF. As DNA, the CDR3 is TGTGCCAGCAGCGTAGGCGGGACCCCAGATACGCAGTATTTT.

The chain joins TRBV19 to TRBJ2-7; no definite D call. The CDR3 length is 13 residues. The V gene's germline CDR1 is LNHDA and CDR2 SQIVND (reference sequence). V was shortened by 4 bases and J by 0 bases, with 7 bases between the two germline ends. In DNA form, the CDR3 reads TGTGCCAGTAGTACAAGCAGCTCCTACGAGCAGTACTTC. Protein sequence: CASSTSSSYEQYF.

This clone has more than one count but fewer than ten. An end of the junction differs from the germline gene, which may be a read error. The genes are TRBV2 and TRBJ1-1; D possibly corresponds to TRBD1 (6 bases). The CDR3 runs 17 residues. Germline V lookup: CDR1 SNHLY, CDR2 FYNNEI. CDR3 loop: CASSEALDRALKTEAFF. CDR3 coding DNA: TGTGCCAGCAGTGAAGCATTGGACAGAGCCTTGAAGACTGAAGCTTTCTTT.

The chain combines TRBV19 with TRBJ1-1, with TRBD1 as a possible D gene (5 bases). The CDR3 loop spans 14 amino acids. V gave up 3 bases and J gave up 1 base, with 9 bases separating them. The germline CDR1 and CDR2 sequences are LNHDA and SQIVND (reference sequence). The CDR3 region is CASSMSGGNTEAFF. The CDR3 region has the DNA TGTGCCAGTAGTATGTCGGGGGGGAACACTGAAGCTTTCTTT. Full variable domain (outside the CDR3, taken from reference TRBV19 and TRBJ1-1): DGGITQSPKYLFRKEGQNVTLSCEQNLNHDAMYWYRQDPGQGLRLIYYSQIVNDFQKGDIAEGYSVSREKKESFPLTVTSAQKNPTAFYLCASSMSGGNTEAFFGQGTRLTVV.

The chain recombines TRBV3-1 (or the pseudogene TRBV3-2) with TRBJ2-1; D possibly corresponds to TRBD2 (6 bases). V shed 4 bases and J shed 11 bases, with 12 bases lying between them. The CDR3 runs to 12 residues. Germline loops: CDR1 LGHDT, CDR2 YNNKEL (reference sequence). The CDR3 region has the DNA TGTGCCAGCAGCCTAGGGACTCTACAGCAGTTCTTC. It yields the protein CASSLGTLQQFF.

This clone was detected only once. V is TRBV7-8 and J is TRBJ1-2, with 10 positions matching TRBD1. The germline V gene encodes CDR1 SGHVS and CDR2 FQNEAQ. This CDR3 region has 16 residues. After removal of 5 bases from V and 2 bases from J, the junction contained 8 bases not matched to a gene. The CDR3 nucleotides are TGTGCCAGCAGCGCAACTACGGGACAGGGGAACTATGGCTACACCTTC. Encoded protein: CASSATTGQGNYGYTF.

The chain employs TRBV28 and TRBJ1-4, with 7 bases that match TRBD1. Germline values: CDR1 MDHEN, CDR2 SYDVKM. V was clipped by 6 bases and J by 8 bases; unmatched bases: 12. This CDR3 comprises 15 residues. The CDR3 reads CASSHTGTEGEKLFF. The CDR3 coding sequence is TGTGCCAGCAGCCATACGGGGACAGAGGGGGAAAAACTGTTTTTT.

The DNA for the CDR3 is TGTGCCAGCTCACCACCGGAGACTAGTGAGACCCAGTACTTC. Residues: CASSPPETSETQYF. The chain links TRBV18 to TRBJ2-5, with D maybe TRBD2 (6 bases). V lost 0 bases, J lost 5 bases, and 10 bases lay in between. The germline V gene has CDR1 KGHSH and CDR2 LQKENI. The CDR3 has 14 residues.

This clone was observed once. The chain has TRBV18 and TRBJ1-1, with D hard to call. V lost 2 bases and J lost 3, with 16 bases in between. Germline lookup yields CDR1 KGHSH and CDR2 LQKENI. The CDR3 runs 16 residues. CDR3 residues: CASSPMAKGLHTEAFF. CDR3 nucleotide sequence: TGTGCCAGCTCACCAATGGCCAAGGGCCTGCACACTGAAGCTTTCTTT. Combining the CDR3 with reference TRBV18 and TRBJ1-1 gives the whole variable domain NAGVMQNPRHLVRRRGQEARLRCSPMKGHSHVYWYRQLPEEGLKFMVYLQKENIIDESGMPKERFSAEFPKEGPSILRIQQVVRGDSAAYFCASSPMAKGLHTEAFFGQGTRLTVV.

CDR3 sequence reads: CASTGTGVGTEAFF. CDR3 nucleotides: TGTGCCAGCACAGGGACGGGGGTCGGGACTGAAGCTTTCTTT. The V call is TRBV18, the J call TRBJ1-1; possible D gene TRBD1, 6 bases. Trimming pared 8 bases from V and 5 bases from J, leaving 18 bases between. The germline gives CDR1 KGHSH, CDR2 LQKENI. This CDR3 contains 14 residues.

The chain joins TRBV6-5 to TRBJ1-2, with TRBD1 identical over 9 bases. Germline V lookup: CDR1 MNHEY, CDR2 SVGAGI. CDR3 length equals 14 residues. V lost 7 bases to trimming and J lost 7 bases; unmatched junction nucleotides: 10. This chain's CDR3 is CASTHRDRAAGYTF. DNA for the CDR3: TGTGCCAGCACTCACCGGGACAGGGCGGCTGGCTACACCTTC.

The V and J genes are TRBV27 and TRBJ1-2; D is ambiguous. Germline values: CDR1 MNHEY, CDR2 SMNVEV (reference sequence). This CDR3 has 16 amino acids. Trimming shortened V by 0 bases and J by 7 bases, and 18 bases separated the two germline ends. In DNA, the CDR3 is TGTGCCAGCAGTTTATCGTGGCAGGCCTCATCTACTGGCTACACCTTC. Protein product: CASSLSWQASSTGYTF.

The chain recombines TRBV9 with TRBJ1-1; tentative D call: TRBD1 (5 bases). Trimming removed 0 bases at V and 6 bases at J, with 12 bases between. The CDR3 has 14 residues. CDR1 and CDR2 from the germline V gene are SGDLS and YYNGEE. CDR3 DNA: TGTGCCAGCAGCGTAGTAGCAGGGCAGGCTGAAGCTTTCTTT. Protein product: CASSVVAGQAEAFF.

The V and J genes are TRBV27 and TRBJ2-6; D is unclear. Germline loops: CDR1 MNHEY, CDR2 SMNVEV (reference sequence). V was clipped by 7 bases and J by 0 bases, with 10 bases between them. This CDR3 has 15 residues. In nucleotides, the CDR3 is TGTGCCAGCACCTCCTTGGGCTCTGGGGCCAACGTCCTGACTTTC. Its translation: CASTSLGSGANVLTF.